This section outlines one T cell receptor beta chain sequence together with its context. The study separated CD4+ cells into CD45RA+ naive and CD45RA-negative memory subsets. Profiling relied on immunoSEQ multiplex PCR, and the TCRdb table lists in-frame clones only, not all of them. The table has under 2,500,000 clones, roughly 95% seen once. J lost 8 bases, V lost 3 bases, and 10 bases had no gene match. CDR3 size: 16 residues. CDR1 and CDR2 (germline): SGHTA, FQGNSA. The source of the sample is a study of shared clonotypes between healthy human individuals. This chain uses TRBV7-2 with TRBJ2-1; TRBD1 matches 10 bases. The specimen was naive CD4+ T cells sorted from blood. Subset specified: CD45RA+ positively selected. The TCR originated in a man between 18 and 35 years old in good health. CDR3 nucleotide sequence: TGTGCCAGCAGCTTGCGGGGACAGGGGATTGGCGATGAGCAGTTCTTC. Translating it yields CASSLRGQGIGDEQFF.